Listed below are T cell receptor beta chains from one sample, sequenced in a study of graft-versus-host responses after intestinal transplantation. Data came from immunoSEQ multiplex PCR; TCRdb stores just in-frame clones and leaves some out. There are about 97,000 clones in the sample; around nine tenths occur only once, and more than 15% lies in the top ten. The source was PBMCs, collected roughly 410 days after intestinal transplant. All receptors come from a human patient who received an intestinal transplant, so some T cells may come from the graft donor. CDR3s include the opening cysteine and the closing phenylalanine or tryptophan. The order of the fields is D gene, clone size, J gene, V gene, CDR3 protein, CDR3 DNA. A D gene is named only where the DNA matches it firmly. Some rows mark clone size as missing; the rest say once, few, many or name a class of expanded clone.

d_gene: TRBD1; abundance: once; j_gene: TRBJ1-2; v_gene: TRBV7-3; CDR3aa: CASSSKGGGQVYGYTF; CDR3nt: TGTGCCAGCAGCTCAAAAGGGGGTGGACAGGTCTATGGCTACACCTTC
d_gene: TRBD2; abundance: -; j_gene: TRBJ2-7; v_gene: TRBV2; CDR3aa: CASSGGGYEQYF; CDR3nt: TGTGCCAGCAGTGGGGGGGGCTACGAGCAGTACTTC
d_gene: TRBD2; abundance: -; j_gene: TRBJ2-1; v_gene: TRBV10-3; CDR3aa: CAISDSERGASYNEQFF; CDR3nt: TGTGCCATCAGTGATTCCGAGCGGGGGGCGTCCTACAATGAGCAGTTCTTC
d_gene: -; abundance: -; j_gene: TRBJ1-2; v_gene: TRBV11-1; CDR3aa: CASTKRGDYGYTF; CDR3nt: TGTGCCAGCACCAAGAGGGGGGACTATGGCTACACCTTC
d_gene: -; abundance: once; j_gene: TRBJ1-5; v_gene: TRBV5-1; CDR3aa: CASSMGLLGQPQHF; CDR3nt: TGCGCCAGCAGCATGGGTCTGTTGGGACAGCCCCAGCATTTT
d_gene: TRBD1; abundance: -; j_gene: TRBJ1-2; v_gene: TRBV7-3; CDR3aa: CASSWAGGFGYTF; CDR3nt: TGTGCCAGCAGCTGGGCAGGGGGCTTTGGCTACACCTTC
d_gene: TRBD1; abundance: -; j_gene: TRBJ2-1; v_gene: TRBV9; CDR3aa: CASRAGGSNEQFF; CDR3nt: TGTGCCAGCAGGGCAGGGGGCTCAAATGAGCAGTTCTTC
d_gene: -; abundance: -; j_gene: TRBJ1-2; v_gene: TRBV19; CDR3aa: CASSFDAAEALYGYTF; CDR3nt: TGTGCCAGTAGTTTCGATGCGGCGGAGGCCCTCTATGGCTACACCTTC
d_gene: -; abundance: -; j_gene: TRBJ1-6; v_gene: TRBV11-2; CDR3aa: CASSLGLTGGIGYNSPLHF; CDR3nt: TGTGCCAGCAGCTTAGGATTAACTGGGGGTATTGGTTATAATTCACCCCTCCACTTT
d_gene: -; abundance: -; j_gene: TRBJ2-7; v_gene: TRBV2; CDR3aa: CASSEGWGAHEQYF; CDR3nt: TGTGCCAGCAGTGAAGGTTGGGGGGCCCACGAGCAGTACTTC
d_gene: TRBD1; abundance: -; j_gene: TRBJ2-7; v_gene: TRBV6-5; CDR3aa: CASTTRDRGRYEQYF; CDR3nt: TGTGCCAGCACTACTAGAGACAGGGGGCGATACGAGCAGTACTTC
d_gene: -; abundance: -; j_gene: TRBJ1-3; v_gene: TRBV7-8; CDR3aa: CASSSLQTSGNTIYF; CDR3nt: TGTGCCAGCAGCTCCCTTCAGACCTCTGGAAACACCATATATTTT
d_gene: TRBD1; abundance: -; j_gene: TRBJ2-7; v_gene: TRBV5-8; CDR3aa: CASRPNRGSYEQYF; CDR3nt: TGTGCCAGCAGACCGAACAGGGGAAGCTACGAGCAGTACTTC
d_gene: TRBD2; abundance: -; j_gene: TRBJ2-5; v_gene: TRBV5-1; CDR3aa: CASSLDPAGGQETQYF; CDR3nt: TGCGCCAGCAGCTTGGATCCAGCGGGGGGACAAGAGACCCAGTACTTC
d_gene: TRBD2; abundance: -; j_gene: TRBJ2-1; v_gene: TRBV5-5; CDR3aa: CASSFLRLAGAYNEQFF; CDR3nt: TGTGCCAGCAGCTTCCTACGACTAGCGGGGGCTTACAATGAGCAGTTCTTC
d_gene: -; abundance: -; j_gene: TRBJ1-5; v_gene: TRBV15; CDR3aa: CATSRDGRNNQPQHF; CDR3nt: TGTGCCACCAGCAGAGATGGACGGAACAATCAGCCCCAGCATTTT
d_gene: TRBD1; abundance: -; j_gene: TRBJ1-1; v_gene: TRBV15; CDR3aa: CATSRVGDRGPAFF; CDR3nt: TGTGCCACCAGCAGAGTGGGAGACAGGGGGCCGGCTTTCTTT
d_gene: -; abundance: -; j_gene: TRBJ1-1; v_gene: TRBV11-3; CDR3aa: CASRIKVPNTEAFF; CDR3nt: TGTGCCAGCAGGATAAAGGTACCGAACACTGAAGCTTTCTTT
d_gene: -; abundance: -; j_gene: TRBJ2-3; v_gene: TRBV7-8; CDR3aa: CASSPTTDTQYF; CDR3nt: TGTGCCAGCAGCCCTACCACAGATACGCAGTATTTT
d_gene: -; abundance: -; j_gene: TRBJ2-7; v_gene: TRBV2; CDR3aa: CASSDLVSYEQYF; CDR3nt: TGTGCCAGCAGTGATCTAGTCTCCTACGAGCAGTACTTC
d_gene: -; abundance: -; j_gene: TRBJ1-1; v_gene: TRBV7-9; CDR3aa: CASGTQVIEAFF; CDR3nt: TGTGCCAGCGGCACGCAGGTTATTGAAGCTTTCTTT
d_gene: TRBD2; abundance: few; j_gene: TRBJ2-1; v_gene: TRBV4-1; CDR3aa: CASSKGLAGGSSYNEQFF; CDR3nt: TGCGCCAGCAGTAAGGGACTAGCGGGGGGAAGCTCCTACAATGAGCAGTTCTTC
d_gene: -; abundance: -; j_gene: TRBJ2-7; v_gene: TRBV5-1; CDR3aa: CASSLDQGLYEQYF; CDR3nt: TGCGCCAGCAGCTTGGATCAGGGCCTCTACGAGCAGTACTTC
d_gene: TRBD2; abundance: -; j_gene: TRBJ2-1; v_gene: TRBV19; CDR3aa: CASSIAGGSDSYNEQFF; CDR3nt: TGTGCCAGTAGTATAGCGGGGGGATCGGACTCCTACAATGAGCAGTTCTTC
d_gene: -; abundance: -; j_gene: TRBJ1-5; v_gene: TRBV19; CDR3aa: CASSIDPAGGQPQHF; CDR3nt: TGTGCCAGTAGTATAGATCCTGCGGGCGGTCAGCCCCAGCATTTT
d_gene: TRBD1; abundance: -; j_gene: TRBJ1-1; v_gene: TRBV19; CDR3aa: CASRGQGGPYTEAFF; CDR3nt: TGTGCCAGTCGTGGACAGGGGGGGCCGTACACTGAAGCTTTCTTT
d_gene: -; abundance: once; j_gene: TRBJ2-2; v_gene: TRBV6-6; CDR3aa: CASSPSGNTGELFF; CDR3nt: TGTGCCAGCAGTCCCAGCGGAAACACCGGGGAGCTGTTTTTT
d_gene: TRBD1; abundance: -; j_gene: TRBJ1-4; v_gene: TRBV29-1; CDR3aa: CSVEQGTRVFF; CDR3nt: TGCAGCGTCGAACAGGGGACGAGGGTGTTTTTT
d_gene: TRBD1; abundance: -; j_gene: TRBJ1-1; v_gene: TRBV5-4; CDR3aa: CASRKGALEAFF; CDR3nt: TGTGCCAGCAGAAAGGGGGCTCTTGAAGCTTTCTTT
d_gene: -; abundance: -; j_gene: TRBJ1-2; v_gene: TRBV6-5; CDR3aa: CASSYKGNYGYTF; CDR3nt: TGTGCCAGCAGTTACAAGGGGAACTATGGCTACACCTTC
d_gene: -; abundance: -; j_gene: TRBJ1-2; v_gene: TRBV19; CDR3aa: CASIPGEGLGYGYTF; CDR3nt: TGTGCCAGTATCCCAGGGGAGGGCCTTGGCTATGGCTACACCTTC
d_gene: -; abundance: -; j_gene: TRBJ2-7; v_gene: TRBV4-1; CDR3aa: CASSHPDNSYEQYF; CDR3nt: TGCGCCAGCAGCCACCCCGACAATTCCTACGAGCAGTACTTC
d_gene: -; abundance: -; j_gene: TRBJ1-2; v_gene: TRBV7-2; CDR3aa: CASSGTGPYGYTF; CDR3nt: TGTGCCAGCAGCGGAACAGGGCCCTATGGCTACACCTTC
d_gene: -; abundance: -; j_gene: TRBJ1-1; v_gene: TRBV2; CDR3aa: CASSGRGGTEAFF; CDR3nt: TGTGCCAGCAGTGGAAGAGGTGGCACTGAAGCTTTCTTT
d_gene: TRBD1; abundance: -; j_gene: TRBJ1-1; v_gene: TRBV19; CDR3aa: CASSKGQNPYTEAFF; CDR3nt: TGTGCCAGTAGTAAGGGACAGAACCCATACACTGAAGCTTTCTTT
d_gene: TRBD1; abundance: -; j_gene: TRBJ2-7; v_gene: TRBV5-1; CDR3aa: CASSSSGQGAGEQYF; CDR3nt: TGCGCCAGCAGCTCATCGGGACAGGGGGCGGGGGAGCAGTACTTC
d_gene: -; abundance: -; j_gene: TRBJ1-1; v_gene: TRBV5-1; CDR3aa: CASRLTMNTEAFF; CDR3nt: TGCGCCAGCAGGCTCACGATGAACACTGAAGCTTTCTTT
d_gene: TRBD1; abundance: -; j_gene: TRBJ1-2; v_gene: TRBV19; CDR3aa: CASRSDRGYGYTF; CDR3nt: TGTGCCAGTAGGTCGGACAGGGGCTATGGCTACACCTTC
d_gene: TRBD2; abundance: -; j_gene: TRBJ2-3; v_gene: TRBV5-4; CDR3aa: CASSSTSGGADTQYF; CDR3nt: TGTGCCAGCAGCTCGACTAGCGGGGGGGCAGATACGCAGTATTTT
d_gene: -; abundance: -; j_gene: TRBJ1-1; v_gene: TRBV11-2; CDR3aa: CASSSRVSGVDTEAFF; CDR3nt: TGTGCCAGCAGCTCCAGGGTGTCGGGTGTTGACACTGAAGCTTTCTTT
d_gene: -; abundance: -; j_gene: TRBJ1-4; v_gene: TRBV7-2; CDR3aa: CASSLVFRVGDGEKLFF; CDR3nt: TGTGCCAGCAGCTTAGTTTTTAGGGTCGGCGACGGGGAAAAACTGTTTTTT
d_gene: TRBD1; abundance: -; j_gene: TRBJ1-6; v_gene: TRBV10-3; CDR3aa: CAISGQANYNSPLHF; CDR3nt: TGTGCCATCAGCGGACAGGCCAATTATAATTCACCCCTCCACTTT
d_gene: -; abundance: -; j_gene: TRBJ1-4; v_gene: TRBV9; CDR3aa: CASIREQKLFF; CDR3nt: TGTGCCAGCATCAGGGAGCAAAAACTGTTTTTT
d_gene: TRBD2; abundance: -; j_gene: TRBJ2-7; v_gene: TRBV7-2; CDR3aa: CASSLVAGPYEQYF; CDR3nt: TGTGCCAGCAGCTTAGTAGCGGGGCCCTACGAGCAGTACTTC
d_gene: -; abundance: -; j_gene: TRBJ2-2; v_gene: TRBV19; CDR3aa: CASSILGAPGELFF; CDR3nt: TGTGCCAGTAGTATCCTCGGGGCCCCCGGGGAGCTGTTTTTT
d_gene: -; abundance: -; j_gene: TRBJ1-5; v_gene: TRBV28; CDR3aa: CASSPGDLQQGSNQPQHF; CDR3nt: TGTGCCAGCAGTCCCGGGGACCTACAGCAGGGGAGCAATCAGCCCCAGCATTTT
d_gene: -; abundance: -; j_gene: TRBJ1-3; v_gene: TRBV5-1; CDR3aa: CASSFNSGNTIYF; CDR3nt: TGCGCCAGCAGCTTCAATTCTGGAAACACCATATATTTT
d_gene: -; abundance: -; j_gene: TRBJ2-6; v_gene: TRBV4-2; CDR3aa: CASSQDKMGANVLTF; CDR3nt: TGTGCCAGCAGCCAAGATAAGATGGGGGCCAACGTCCTGACTTTC
d_gene: -; abundance: -; j_gene: TRBJ1-1; v_gene: TRBV20-1; CDR3aa: CSASGPRAFF; CDR3nt: TGCAGTGCTAGTGGCCCGAGGGCTTTCTTT
d_gene: -; abundance: -; j_gene: TRBJ2-7; v_gene: TRBV6-1; CDR3aa: CASSEGIALSSYEQYF; CDR3nt: TGTGCCAGCAGTGAAGGGATAGCCCTAAGCTCCTACGAGCAGTACTTC
d_gene: -; abundance: -; j_gene: TRBJ1-4; v_gene: TRBV19; CDR3aa: CACSGENEKLFF; CDR3nt: TGTGCGTGCTCCGGGGAGAATGAAAAACTGTTTTTT
d_gene: -; abundance: -; j_gene: TRBJ2-7; v_gene: TRBV29-1; CDR3aa: CSVGQSYEQYF; CDR3nt: TGCAGCGTTGGCCAGTCCTACGAGCAGTACTTC
d_gene: -; abundance: -; j_gene: TRBJ1-4; v_gene: TRBV5-5; CDR3aa: CASSQGTPAGEDEKLFF; CDR3nt: TGTGCCAGCAGCCAAGGCACACCGGCGGGGGAGGATGAAAAACTGTTTTTT